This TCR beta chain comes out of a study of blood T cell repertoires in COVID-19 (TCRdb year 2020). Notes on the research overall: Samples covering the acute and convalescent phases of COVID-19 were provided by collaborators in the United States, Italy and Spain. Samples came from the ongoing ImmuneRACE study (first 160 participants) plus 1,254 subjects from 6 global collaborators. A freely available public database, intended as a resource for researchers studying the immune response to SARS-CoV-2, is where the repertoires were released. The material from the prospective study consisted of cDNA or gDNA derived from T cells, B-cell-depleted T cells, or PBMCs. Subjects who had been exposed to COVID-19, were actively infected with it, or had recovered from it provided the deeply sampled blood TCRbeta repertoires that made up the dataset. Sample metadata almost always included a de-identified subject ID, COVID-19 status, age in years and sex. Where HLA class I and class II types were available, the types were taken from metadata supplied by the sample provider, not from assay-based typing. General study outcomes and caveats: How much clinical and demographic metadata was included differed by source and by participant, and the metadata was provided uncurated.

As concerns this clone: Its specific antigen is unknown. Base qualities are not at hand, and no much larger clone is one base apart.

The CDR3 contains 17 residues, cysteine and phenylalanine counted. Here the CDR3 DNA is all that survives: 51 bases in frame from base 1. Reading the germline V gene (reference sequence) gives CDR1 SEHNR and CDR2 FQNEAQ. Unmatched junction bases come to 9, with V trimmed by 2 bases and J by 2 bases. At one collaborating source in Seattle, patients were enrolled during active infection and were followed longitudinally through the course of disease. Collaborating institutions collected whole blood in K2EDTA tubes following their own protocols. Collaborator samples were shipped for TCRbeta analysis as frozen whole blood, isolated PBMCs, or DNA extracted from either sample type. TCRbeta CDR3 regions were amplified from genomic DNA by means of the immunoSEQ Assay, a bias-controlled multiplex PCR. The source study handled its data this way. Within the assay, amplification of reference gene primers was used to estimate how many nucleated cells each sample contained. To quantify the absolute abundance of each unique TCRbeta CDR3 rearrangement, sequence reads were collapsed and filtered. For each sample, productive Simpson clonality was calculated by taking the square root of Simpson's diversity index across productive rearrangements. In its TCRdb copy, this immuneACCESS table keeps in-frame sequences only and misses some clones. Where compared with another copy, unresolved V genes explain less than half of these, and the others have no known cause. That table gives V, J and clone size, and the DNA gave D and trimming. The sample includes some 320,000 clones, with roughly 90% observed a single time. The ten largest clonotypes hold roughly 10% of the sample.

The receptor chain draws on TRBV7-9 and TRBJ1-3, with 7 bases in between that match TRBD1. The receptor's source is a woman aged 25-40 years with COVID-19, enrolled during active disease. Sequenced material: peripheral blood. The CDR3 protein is CASSLSQGKFAGNTIYF. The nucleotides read TGTGCCAGCAGCTTATCACAGGGGAAATTCGCTGGAAACACCATATATTTT.